This TCR beta chain derives from a study of T cells after yellow fever vaccination (dated by TCRdb to between 2018 and 2021). Looking at the study overall: Libraries from fractions with low cell numbers were prepared with the SMART-Seq v4 Ultra Low Input RNA kit. Two healthy male donors made up the cohort, one aged 18 to 29 years and the other aged 30 to 40 years. Bulk PBMC replicates and cell subsets were isolated from blood drawn at multiple timepoints before and after both primary and secondary immunization. To track T-cell clones before and after primary and booster YFV17D yellow fever vaccination, bulk TCR alpha and beta repertoires were sequenced longitudinally. On the study overall, not on this receptor specifically: Computational filtering was needed because FACS-sorted repertoires could contain abundant contaminating clonotypes from the bulk population. Only two donors were included in the study, so the extent to which the findings can be generalized is limited. A small fraction of clonotypes appeared in both the CD4 and CD8 compartments, likely as a result of convergent recombination. Compared with the primary T-cell response, the secondary T-cell response was faster but weaker, reaching its peak on day 5 rather than on day 15. Most clones expanded after primary vaccination (almost 97% of CD4 and 80% to 90% of CD8) were re-detected after the booster, suggesting that broad memory maintenance occurred.

Per the publication, the treatment or condition label means: live attenuated yellow fever vaccine strain. Two biological replicates of bulk PBMCs were collected at each blood-draw timepoint. A standard Ficoll-Paque protocol was used to isolate PBMCs from peripheral blood. TriZol was used to extract RNA from bulk PBMCs, CD4 and CD8 fractions, and dextramer-positive and dextramer-negative fractions. CDR1 is given as DFQATT and CDR2 as SNEGSKA, both from the germline V gene (reference sequence). The CDR3 numbers 15 residues from cysteine through phenylalanine. Here the CDR3 DNA is all that survives: 45 bases in frame from base 1. The V end loses 7 bases and the J end loses 5 bases, and a stretch of 21 bases separates them. About this clonotype: What this receptor recognizes is not known. Base quality data are lacking; no much larger clone is found one base away.

TCR cDNA was synthesized by 5'RACE template switching, through which a universal primer site and unique molecular identifiers were introduced. Priming of cDNA synthesis was performed from both the TCR alpha and TCR beta constant segments. Library amplification used two PCR steps, and the second PCR step added sample barcodes and sequencing adapters. Libraries were sequenced on Illumina HiSeq 2500 (2x100 bp) or NovaSeq (2x150 bp). The study's own analysis went as follows. MIGEC handled demultiplexing of reads and collapsing into UMI consensus sequences, while MiXCR performed V(D)J alignment. Vaccine-responding clonotypes were defined with edgeR using replicate PBMC samples, requiring FDR below 0.01 and a log2 fold change above 5 up to day 15. CD4 or CD8 identity was assigned to each bulk clonotype according to whether the clonotype was present at higher abundance in the sequenced CD4 repertoire or the sequenced CD8 repertoire. TCRdb reprocessing: public reads trimmed at Q25 with fastp, clones called with MiXCR, in-frame beta chains kept. A single entry per CDR3 protein holds the most common genes and DNA from its merged rows. The V and J calls reflect TCRdb's pipeline rather than the authors' work. This sample lists 500,000 to 700,000 distinct CDR3 sequences; approximately 21% were detected once. 14% of the sample is held by the ten biggest clonotypes.

Here the sequenced sample was PBMCs, taken 15 days after the yellow fever booster vaccination. This clonotype originated in a man between 25 and 39 years old who received the YFV17D yellow fever vaccine. The chain links TRBV20-1 with TRBJ2-1; the D gene is possibly TRBD1 or TRBD2, with 5 bases matching each. The encoded CDR3 is CSVALGDRLHNEQFF. The DNA reads TGCAGTGTTGCACTAGGGGACCGACTACACAATGAGCAGTTCTTC.